Listed below are T cell receptor beta chains from one sample, sequenced in a study of blood T cell repertoires in COVID-19. The assay was immunoSEQ multiplex PCR, and TCRdb's table has in-frame clones only and misses some. The sample shows 150,000 or so clones, roughly nine tenths of them seen only once. The sample was peripheral blood. The receptor set was obtained from a man between 60 and 70 years old with active or convalescent COVID-19. CDR3s include the opening cysteine and the closing phenylalanine or tryptophan. D genes are given only for firm matches. Clone size appears in some rows only: once, few, many, or a class for an expanded clone.

clone_size,v_call,d_call,j_call,cdr3_nt,cdr3_aa
.,TRBV5-1,TRBD2,TRBJ2-5,TGCGCCAGCAGCAGGAGACTAGCGGGGGGGCTGTCGCTAGAGACCCAGTACTTC,CASSRRLAGGLSLETQYF
.,TRBV18,TRBD1,TRBJ1-5,TGTGCCAGCTCACTACTCAGGGGGGCGGATGGCAATCAGCCCCAGCATTTT,CASSLLRGADGNQPQHF
.,TRBV19,.,TRBJ1-1,TGTGCCAGTAGTATAGATCCCCCCGGGGTGGGTTACACTGAAGCTTTCTTT,CASSIDPPGVGYTEAFF
.,TRBV10-2,.,TRBJ2-2,TGCGCCAGCACTAAACAGGGTTTTGACACCGGGGAGCTGTTTTTT,CASTKQGFDTGELFF
once,TRBV18,TRBD2,TRBJ2-7,TGTGCCAGCTCACCAGGCGGGAGTAGCTACGAGCAGTACTTC,CASSPGGSSYEQYF
.,TRBV12-3/TRBV12-4,.,TRBJ1-1,TGTGCCAGCACTAGACCGCAGGGTGAAGCTTTCTTT,CASTRPQGEAFF
.,TRBV5-1,.,TRBJ1-2,TGCGCCAGCAGCTCGGACAGTGGCACCTATGGCTACACCTTC,CASSSDSGTYGYTF
few,TRBV7-2,.,TRBJ1-6,TGTGCCAGCAGCTCCCGGGGGGGCCGGACCTATAATTCACCCCTCCACTTT,CASSSRGGRTYNSPLHF
few,TRBV2,TRBD1,TRBJ1-5,TGTGCCAGCAACGACAGGGGGAAAACTGGTCAGCCCCAGCATTTT,CASNDRGKTGQPQHF
once,TRBV6-1,.,TRBJ1-1,TGTGCCAGCAGTGAAGCGCTTGCAGGGTACCCAAAAGCTTTCTTT,CASSEALAGYPKAFF
.,TRBV7-9,.,TRBJ1-1,TGTGCCAGCAGCCCCCGTAGTGAAGCTTTCTTT,CASSPRSEAFF
.,TRBV2,.,TRBJ2-1,TGTGCCAGCAGTGAAAGGGGGTCGGGACTATCCCACAATGAGCAGTTCTTC,CASSERGSGLSHNEQFF
.,TRBV6-5,.,TRBJ1-5,TGTGCCAGCAGCAACAGGGTTTCGGATCAGCCCCAGCATTTT,CASSNRVSDQPQHF
.,TRBV5-5,.,TRBJ2-1,TGTGCCAGCAGTTCTATAGCGCGGAGCTCCTACAATGAGCAGTTCTTC,CASSSIARSSYNEQFF
.,TRBV5-1,.,TRBJ2-1,TGCGCCAGCAGCTTTACCCATACGGGGAGTGAGCAGTTCTTC,CASSFTHTGSEQFF
.,TRBV11-2,.,TRBJ2-1,TGTGCCAGCAGCTTAACGGCGGGACCTTTTAATGAGCAGTTCTTC,CASSLTAGPFNEQFF
.,TRBV19,TRBD2,TRBJ2-7,TGTGCCAGCCCCATTTGCGGGGGGGCCGAGCAGTACTTC,CASPICGGAEQYF
.,TRBV18,.,TRBJ2-7,TGTGCCAGCTCACACGGACAGAGCACCTACGAGCAGTACTTC,CASSHGQSTYEQYF
.,TRBV18,.,TRBJ1-3,TGTGCCAGCTCATTCTCAGGGGAAGTCTCTGGAAACACCATATATTTT,CASSFSGEVSGNTIYF
once,TRBV6-5,TRBD1,TRBJ2-7,TGTGCCAGCAGTTACTCGGGAGGGACAGGGGTCGAGCAGTACTTC,CASSYSGGTGVEQYF
.,TRBV11-3,TRBD1,TRBJ1-5,TGTGCCAGCAGTCCCGGACAGGCTCGGCTCAATCAGCCCCAGCATTTT,CASSPGQARLNQPQHF
.,TRBV5-1,.,TRBJ2-4,TGCGCCAGCAGCTTGGCGACAGATTGGGCACAAAACATTCAGTACTTC,CASSLATDWAQNIQYF
.,TRBV27,TRBD1,TRBJ2-3,TGTGCCAGCAGTTTATCGACGGGACAGGAAATCACAGATACGCAGTATTTT,CASSLSTGQEITDTQYF
once,TRBV19,.,TRBJ2-3,TGTGCCAGTAGTAGCATTATATCTCTAGCGTCCACAGATACGCAGTATTTT,CASSSIISLASTDTQYF
.,TRBV15,TRBD1,TRBJ2-7,TGTGCCACCAGCAGAGATCGGACAGGGACGTGGTACGAGCAGTACTTC,CATSRDRTGTWYEQYF
once,TRBV7-2,.,TRBJ1-6,TGTGCCAGCAGCCTTAGCGGGTTACCCCTCCACTTT,CASSLSGLPLHF
once,TRBV6-5,.,TRBJ1-5,TGTGCCAGCAGTTACTCCGGCGGGCCCCAGCATTTT,CASSYSGGPQHF
.,TRBV18,.,TRBJ1-1,TGTGCCAGCTCGCTCTTCGGGGACACTGAAGCTTTCTTT,CASSLFGDTEAFF
.,TRBV11-2,TRBD2,TRBJ2-3,TGTGCCAGCAGGGCTAGCGGGGGACTCACAGATACGCAGTATTTT,CASRASGGLTDTQYF
few,TRBV3-1/TRBV3-2,.,TRBJ2-7,TGTGCCAGCAGCTTGGACAGTCCGTCAGTCGAGCAGTACTTC,CASSLDSPSVEQYF
.,TRBV3-1/TRBV3-2,.,TRBJ1-2,TGTGCCAGCAGCCAAGACCAGGGCAGCTATGGCTACACCTTC,CASSQDQGSYGYTF
.,TRBV5-1,TRBD2,TRBJ2-1,TGCGCCAGCAGCTTGGCGGGGGGGACCTACAATGAGCAGTTCTTC,CASSLAGGTYNEQFF
.,TRBV10-3,TRBD1,TRBJ1-5,TGTGCCATCAGTGACCCAACAGGGGGAAGCAATCAGCCCCAGCATTTT,CAISDPTGGSNQPQHF
.,TRBV18,.,TRBJ2-2,TGTGCCAGCTCACCACAGGGAGAATACACCGGGGAGCTGTTTTTT,CASSPQGEYTGELFF
.,TRBV5-1,.,TRBJ1-4,TGCGCCAGCAGCTTCAGGGGAATTGAGGAAAAACTGTTTTTT,CASSFRGIEEKLFF
.,TRBV11-3,.,TRBJ1-6,TGTGCCAGCAGGAACCTTTTATCAGGCTACTTTAATTCACCCCTCCACTTT,CASRNLLSGYFNSPLHF
.,TRBV7-2,TRBD2,TRBJ2-1,TGTGCCAGCAGTATGGTAGCGGGAGAGCGGTACAATGAGCAGTTCTTC,CASSMVAGERYNEQFF
once,TRBV9,.,TRBJ2-2,TGTGCCAGCAGCGTAGGAGGGGGGGCGAACACCGGGGAGCTGTTTTTT,CASSVGGGANTGELFF
.,TRBV18,TRBD2,TRBJ2-7,TGTGCCAGCTCACCACTTGATTCCGGGACTAACTCCTACGAGCAGTACTTC,CASSPLDSGTNSYEQYF
.,TRBV7-2,.,TRBJ1-1,TGTGCCAGCAGCTTCATGGCAGAGGTGAACACTGAAGCTTTCTTT,CASSFMAEVNTEAFF
.,TRBV11-2,.,TRBJ2-7,TGTGCCAGCAGCTTACTCCCCTGGACAGCTTCCTACGAGCAGTACTTC,CASSLLPWTASYEQYF
.,TRBV13,TRBD1,TRBJ2-3,TGTGCCAGCAGCCTGACAGGGGGCTCAGATACGCAGTATTTT,CASSLTGGSDTQYF
.,TRBV10-3,TRBD1,TRBJ2-1,TGTGCCACCGCAGGCCTGGGGGGACAGGGAGGCGATGAGCAGTTCTTC,CATAGLGGQGGDEQFF
.,TRBV3-1/TRBV3-2,TRBD1,TRBJ2-2,TGTGCCAGCAGCCCCGGACAGGGGCGTAACACCGGGGAGCTGTTTTTT,CASSPGQGRNTGELFF
.,TRBV19,.,TRBJ1-4,TGTGCCAGTAGTATCCTGACGGGGTTGGGTGAAAAACTGTTTTTT,CASSILTGLGEKLFF
.,TRBV5-1,.,TRBJ2-7,TGCGCCAGCAGCTCGGGGGTTGGGAGCTACGAGCAGTACTTC,CASSSGVGSYEQYF
.,TRBV6-2/TRBV6-3,TRBD1,TRBJ1-1,TGTGCCAGCAGTTACTCTTTGGGACAGTTGAACACTGAAGCTTTCTTT,CASSYSLGQLNTEAFF
.,TRBV27,.,TRBJ1-2,TGTGCCAGCAGTTCAATACCCAGCAACAGCGGCGGGGGCTACACCTTC,CASSSIPSNSGGGYTF
once,TRBV29-1,.,TRBJ1-3,TGCAGCGTTGAAGGGGGGCGAAGAAACACCATATATTTT,CSVEGGRRNTIYF
.,TRBV19,TRBD2,TRBJ2-7,TGTGCCAGTTTACCTAGCGGGGGAGCCTACGAGCAGTACTTC,CASLPSGGAYEQYF